The 19 T cell receptor beta chains in this list originate from one sample, sequenced in a study of vaccination effects on CD4 cells after COVID-19. Before any sequencing was done, the ViraFEST assay used viral peptide pools to expand antigen-specific CD4+ T cells. Isolating CD4+ T cells followed approximately 9 days of culture. These TCRs are of unknown antigen specificity. Only in-frame clones appear in the TCRdb table, and some are missing; sequencing was by immunoSEQ multiplex PCR. Among some 11,000 clones listed, 74% were seen once. The starting material was CD4+ T cells from PBMCs cultured with HCoV-229E spike peptides, obtained before COVID-19 vaccination. The receptors come from a human donor who received a COVID-19 vaccine.

V usage is TRBV19 and J usage is TRBJ1-5; the D is unclear. Trimming removed 0 bases at V and 9 bases at J, with 21 bases between. Looked up from germline, CDR1 is LNHDA and CDR2 is SQIVND (reference sequence). This CDR3 is 17 amino acids long. The CDR3 loop is CASSIEPGQQLGLPQHF. In nucleotides, the CDR3 is TGTGCCAGTAGTATAGAACCCGGGCAGCAATTAGGATTGCCCCAGCATTTT.

The chain employs TRBV4-3 and TRBJ1-2; a weak D match, TRBD1 (6 bases). The CDR3 extends over 17 amino acids. Germline V gene sequence: CDR1 LGHNA, CDR2 YSLEER. Trimming cost V 0 bases and J 2 bases, with 16 bases left between them. The CDR3 DNA follows: TGCGCCAGCAGCCAAGATTATTTAGGGGGAACCAACTATGGCTACACCTTC. This sequence encodes CASSQDYLGGTNYGYTF.

V is TRBV18 and J is TRBJ1-4; TRBD1 is a possible D gene (5 bases). The CDR3 consists of 16 residues. Trimming removed 5 bases at V and 2 bases at J, with 15 bases between. Germline V gene sequence: CDR1 KGHSH, CDR2 LQKENI. The CDR3 protein is CASSSTGGVTNEKLFF. CDR3 DNA sequence: TGTGCCAGCTCATCAACCGGAGGGGTTACTAATGAAAAACTGTTTTTT.

V and J are TRBV6-4 and TRBJ2-1; 7 bases fit TRBD2. With 6 bases clipped from V and 2 bases from J, the junction kept 10 bases outside the gene matches. The germline V gene has CDR1 MRHNA and CDR2 SNTAGT. The CDR3 runs to 16 residues. The CDR3 DNA reads TGTGCCAGCAGCTATCAGACTAGCCGACCCTACAATGAGCAGTTCTTC. Its protein is CASSYQTSRPYNEQFF.

This clone has only a few counts. The V and J genes are TRBV2 and TRBJ2-2; unclear D gene. Per germline, CDR1 SNHLY and CDR2 FYNNEI. Trimming stripped 8 bases from V and 0 bases from J, with 16 bases between. The CDR3 contains 16 residues. The CDR3 DNA is TGTGCCAGCTCCAAAGCCGAGACCCCGAACACCGGGGAGCTGTTTTTT. Its translation is CASSKAETPNTGELFF.

The chain combines TRBV6-4 with TRBJ2-1, with 13 bases fitting TRBD2. The germline CDR1 and CDR2 sequences are MRHNA and SNTAGT. The CDR3 sequence is 15 residues long. Losses at the gene ends were 6 bases for V and 5 bases for J; bases not matched to a gene: 4. The CDR3 here is CASSPGLAGDNEQFF. The CDR3 bases are TGTGCCAGCAGCCCCGGACTAGCGGGAGACAATGAGCAGTTCTTC.

The chain couples TRBV6-5 to TRBJ2-2, with unresolved D. Germline lookup yields CDR1 MNHEY and CDR2 SVGAGI. V lost 7 bases and J lost 5, with 5 bases in between. The CDR3 is 11 residues long. The CDR3 reads CASKLTGELFF. The CDR3 bases are TGTGCCAGCAAATTAACCGGGGAGCTGTTTTTT.

This clone was counted a few times. The chain has TRBV27 and TRBJ2-7; possibly TRBD2 for D (5 bases). Germline V gene sequence: CDR1 MNHEY, CDR2 SMNVEV (reference sequence). Trimming cost V 2 bases and J 0 bases, with 8 bases left between them. There are 14 residues in the CDR3. The CDR3 region is CASSLRGNSYEQYF. The CDR3 nucleotides read TGTGCCAGCAGTTTAAGAGGGAACTCCTACGAGCAGTACTTC.

The chain carries TRBV20-1 and TRBJ2-3; TRBD2 aligns across 8 bases. With V trimmed by 3 bases and J by 4 bases, 9 bases remained unmatched. From germline, CDR1 is DFQATT and CDR2 SNEGSKA (reference sequence). The CDR3 is 15 amino acids. CDR3 bases: TGCAGTGCTAGTCGCCCGGGAGGGATGGCAGATACGCAGTATTTT. Residues: CSASRPGGMADTQYF.

The chain is built from TRBV6-2 or TRBV6-3 and TRBJ1-2; D not certain. The V gene lost 0 bases and the J gene lost 4 bases, with 18 bases spanning the gap. The CDR3 spans 17 residues. The germline CDR1 and CDR2 sequences are MNHEY and SVGEGT. CDR3 DNA sequence: TGTGCCAGCAGTTACTCGCTGACAAGGGCGGTTAGCTATGGCTACACCTTC. It is translated as CASSYSLTRAVSYGYTF.

In its sample, this clone was seen a few times. CDR3 amino acids: CASSQGLRVSMNTEAFF. Written as DNA, the CDR3 is TGTGCCAGCAGCCAGGGTCTACGAGTTTCCATGAACACTGAAGCTTTCTTT. This chain connects TRBV4-2 to TRBJ1-1; D is unclear. This CDR3 has 17 residues. V lost 3 bases and J 0 bases, leaving 17 bases between the germline ends. From germline, CDR1 is LGHNA and CDR2 YNFKEQ.

V is TRBV7-2 and J is TRBJ2-7; D call uncertain. Germline CDR1 is SGHTA and CDR2 is FQGNSA. The CDR3 spans 13 residues. Trimming removed 5 bases at V and 4 bases at J, with 12 bases between. The DNA of the CDR3 is TGTGCCAGCAGCACCCAGTTGGAGTACGAGCAGTACTTC. It codes for CASSTQLEYEQYF.

The chain carries TRBV7-9 and TRBJ1-1; a weak D match, TRBD1 (5 bases). CDR3 length: 15 residues. The germline V gene has CDR1 SEHNR and CDR2 FQNEAQ (reference sequence). V lost 5 bases to trimming and J lost 1 base, with 14 bases between them. As DNA, the CDR3 is TGTGCCAGCAGCGCCCGACAGCTAGAGAACACTGAAGCTTTCTTT. Translating it yields CASSARQLENTEAFF.

The chain uses TRBV12-3 or TRBV12-4 and TRBJ1-2, with D hard to call. V lost 2 bases, J lost 8 bases, and 12 bases lay in between. The CDR3 has 13 amino acids. In nucleotides, the CDR3 is TGTGCCAGCAGTTTATACAACGCGGGGGGCTACACCTTC. It translates to CASSLYNAGGYTF.

To note about this clone: The junction departs from the called germline gene at one end, perhaps through a read error. The chain links TRBV7-7 to TRBJ2-5; D is possibly TRBD1 or TRBD2 (5 bases each). Germline CDR1 and CDR2: SSHAT and FNYEAQ (reference sequence). The CDR3 covers 16 residues. This CDR3 is CASSLGRGVRVETQYF. The CDR3 region has the DNA TGTGCTAGCAGCTTAGGCCGAGGGGTTCGAGTAGAGACCCAGTACTTC.

Worth noting for this clone: At one end, the junction sequence differs from germline, possibly due to a read error. The V call is TRBV10-3, the J call TRBJ2-7; 9 bases align to TRBD1. Germline V gene lookup returns CDR1 ENHRY and CDR2 SYGVKD. The CDR3 extends over 16 amino acids. The CDR3: CAISEFHRGPPGEQYF. The CDR3 DNA sequence: TGTGCCATCAGCGAGTTCCACAGGGGGCCACCTGGGGAGCAGTACTTC.

The V gene is TRBV27, the J gene TRBJ2-7, with TRBD2 identical over 7 bases. The CDR3 sequence is 14 residues long. Unmatched junction bases numbered 3, after V lost 2 bases and J lost 2 bases. Germline CDR1 is MNHEY and CDR2 is SMNVEV (reference sequence). The CDR3: CASSLGGGTYEQYF. CDR3 nucleotide sequence: TGTGCCAGCAGTTTAGGGGGAGGGACCTACGAGCAGTACTTC.

The chain is built from TRBV28 and TRBJ2-1; 8 nucleotides line up with TRBD2. Germline lookup yields CDR1 MDHEN and CDR2 SYDVKM. CDR3 length equals 16 residues. The V and J ends lost 6 bases and 9 bases, in that order; junction bases with no gene match: 16. The CDR3 reads CASRSAGTRQVGEQFF. The CDR3 DNA reads TGTGCCAGCAGGTCCGCCGGGACTAGACAAGTAGGTGAGCAGTTCTTC.

The chain recombines TRBV30 with TRBJ1-3; D gene unclear. V lost 3 bases to trimming and J lost 1 base, with 7 bases between them. In germline, CDR1 is GTSNPN, CDR2 SVGIG (reference sequence). The CDR3 length is 13 residues. Here the CDR3 DNA reads TGTGCCTGGAGGGGCTTATCTGGAAACACCATATATTTT. The encoded protein is CAWRGLSGNTIYF. The variable domain in full, completed from reference TRBV30 and TRBJ1-3, reads SQTIHQWPATLVQPVGSPLSLECTVEGTSNPNLYWYRQAAGRGLQLLFYSVGIGQISSEVPQNLSASRPQDRQFILSSKKLLLSDSGFYLCAWRGLSGNTIYFGEGSWLTVV.